This is a list of T cell receptor beta chains from one sample in a study of cytotoxic CD8 clonotypes in ibrutinib-treated CLL. Sequencing used immunoSEQ multiplex PCR; TCRdb keeps in-frame clones, though not all of them. The sample holds a few hundred thousand clones, almost 80% seen once. This sample comprised PBMCs, obtained before ibrutinib treatment. Receptors were obtained from a human donor with chronic lymphocytic leukemia. The CDR3 runs from the conserved cysteine through the conserved F or W. Each record gives: V gene, J gene, clone size, D gene, CDR3 protein, CDR3 DNA. A D gene is named only where the DNA matches it firmly. Size tells how often a clone was seen (once, few, many) or the class of an expanded clone, and some rows leave it out.

>TRBV5-4|TRBJ1-1|NA|NA
CASSGIQANTEAFF
TGTGCCAGCAGCGGGATACAGGCGAACACTGAAGCTTTCTTT
>TRBV27|TRBJ2-3|few|NA
CASSLEVDTQYF
TGTGCCAGCAGTTTAGAGGTAGATACGCAGTATTTT
>TRBV25-1|TRBJ1-2|NA|NA
CASSEYFRTDGTYGYTF
TGTGCCAGCAGTGAATATTTTCGGACAGACGGGACTTATGGCTACACCTTC
>TRBV5-6|TRBJ2-3|NA|NA
CASSLAGVGPTDTQYF
TGTGCCAGCAGCTTGGCGGGGGTGGGACCCACAGATACGCAGTATTTT
>TRBV4-3|TRBJ2-1|few|NA
CASSQDPDRYNEQFF
TGCGCCAGCAGCCAAGACCCGGACCGGTACAATGAGCAGTTCTTC
>TRBV29-1|TRBJ2-5|NA|NA
CSVEFPGHQETQYF
TGCAGCGTTGAATTTCCGGGACACCAAGAGACCCAGTACTTC
>TRBV27|TRBJ2-4|NA|NA
CASSPRPENIQYF
TGTGCCAGCAGTCCCCGGCCAGAAAACATTCAGTACTTC
>TRBV9|TRBJ1-5|NA|TRBD1
CASSAWDRGPPNQPQHF
TGTGCCAGCAGCGCATGGGACAGGGGTCCCCCCAATCAGCCCCAGCATTTT
>TRBV29-1|TRBJ1-2|NA|TRBD1
CSVRSGQGYGYTF
TGCAGCGTCCGGTCCGGACAGGGCTATGGCTACACCTTC
>TRBV30|TRBJ2-7|NA|NA
CAWGPLRGRYEQYF
TGTGCCTGGGGGCCCCTCAGGGGAAGGTACGAGCAGTACTTC
>TRBV6-5|TRBJ1-1|NA|TRBD1
CASGRTGEAFF
TGTGCCAGCGGAAGGACAGGGGAAGCTTTCTTT
>TRBV2|TRBJ2-1|NA|NA
CASSAYRGVNEQFF
TGTGCCAGCAGCGCCTATAGGGGGGTCAATGAGCAGTTCTTC
>TRBV2|TRBJ1-3|NA|NA
CASSNLFSGNTIYF
TGTGCCAGCAGCAACCTATTCTCTGGAAACACCATATATTTT
>TRBV19|TRBJ2-1|NA|TRBD1
CASATGGSYNEQFF
TGTGCCAGTGCAACAGGGGGGTCCTACAATGAGCAGTTCTTC
>TRBV7-9|TRBJ2-1|NA|TRBD1
CASSLTTGPFGFF
TGTGCCAGCAGCTTGACGACAGGGCCCTTCGGGTTCTTC
>TRBV19|TRBJ2-3|NA|NA
CASNPAVTDTQYF
TGTGCCAGTAACCCAGCCGTCACAGATACGCAGTATTTT
>TRBV7-8|TRBJ1-4|NA|NA
CASSQQRWGNEKLFF
TGTGCCAGCAGCCAACAGAGGTGGGGGAATGAAAAACTGTTTTTT
>TRBV19|TRBJ1-1|NA|NA
CASSILARQSEAFF
TGTGCCAGTAGTATACTTGCCCGACAGAGCGAAGCTTTCTTT
>TRBV14|TRBJ2-1|NA|TRBD2
CASSQDPETSGMFSYNEQFF
TGTGCCAGCAGCCAAGATCCCGAGACTAGCGGGATGTTCTCCTACAATGAGCAGTTCTTC
>TRBV30|TRBJ2-1|NA|NA
CAWSVRRDSYNEQFF
TGTGCCTGGAGTGTGAGGCGGGACTCCTACAATGAGCAGTTCTTC
>TRBV10-3|TRBJ2-7|NA|NA
CAISGRLLAGTYEQYF
TGTGCCATCAGTGGACGTTTATTGGCAGGTACCTACGAGCAGTACTTC
>TRBV6-5|TRBJ2-7|NA|TRBD2
CASSYIGTSGREQYF
TGTGCCAGCAGTTACATAGGGACTAGCGGACGGGAGCAGTACTTC
>TRBV7-8|TRBJ2-7|once|TRBD1
CASSLPGARTGAYEQYF
TGTGCCAGCAGCTTACCAGGGGCCCGGACAGGAGCCTACGAGCAGTACTTC
>TRBV6-1|TRBJ2-1|NA|NA
CASSEFLGHEQFF
TGTGCCAGCAGTGAATTCTTGGGTCATGAGCAGTTCTTC
>TRBV11-2|TRBJ2-3|NA|NA
CASSLAGRSTDTQYF
TGTGCCAGCAGCTTAGCAGGGAGGAGCACAGATACGCAGTATTTT
>TRBV19|TRBJ2-1|NA|NA
CASSIDGYNEQFF
TGTGCCAGTAGTATAGACGGGTACAATGAGCAGTTCTTC
>TRBV4-3|TRBJ2-5|NA|NA
CASSQDSYGLLETQYF
TGCGCCAGCAGCCAAGATTCTTACGGGTTGCTAGAGACCCAGTACTTC
>TRBV5-4|TRBJ2-2|NA|NA
CASSDGIIRSGELFF
TGTGCCAGCAGCGACGGTATAATTCGCTCCGGGGAGCTGTTTTTT
>TRBV2|TRBJ1-3|once|TRBD1
CASSGPMDRAGNTIYF
TGTGCCAGCAGTGGCCCCATGGACAGGGCTGGAAACACCATATATTTT
>TRBV5-4|TRBJ2-1|NA|TRBD2
CASSLELAGDNEQFF
TGTGCCAGCAGCTTGGAACTAGCGGGTGACAATGAGCAGTTCTTC
>TRBV6-1|TRBJ1-2|NA|TRBD1
CASSAGTGGHAYGYTF
TGTGCCAGCAGTGCCGGGACAGGCGGACATGCCTATGGCTACACCTTC
>TRBV6-1|TRBJ2-3|NA|NA
CASSEAVGTHTQYF
TGTGCCAGCAGTGAAGCGGTTGGGACGCATACGCAGTATTTT
>TRBV19|TRBJ2-7|NA|TRBD2
CASSITSASYEQYF
TGTGCCAGTAGTATTACTAGCGCCTCCTACGAGCAGTACTTC
>TRBV27|TRBJ2-1|NA|NA
CASSSSDGKAWLEQFF
TGTGCCAGCAGTTCCTCCGACGGGAAGGCCTGGTTGGAGCAGTTCTTC
>TRBV5-6|TRBJ1-3|NA|NA
CASSLGSGTGNTIYF
TGTGCCAGCAGCTTGGGATCAGGGACTGGAAACACCATATATTTT
>TRBV9|TRBJ2-7|NA|TRBD2
CASATSGSGSDEQYF
TGTGCCAGCGCGACTAGCGGGTCAGGATCGGACGAGCAGTACTTC
>TRBV9|TRBJ2-5|NA|NA
CASSVNPVSTQYF
TGTGCCAGCAGCGTAAACCCGGTTTCGACCCAGTACTTC